This T cell receptor beta chain derives from a study of blood T cell repertoires in COVID-19. Study-wide context: Sites across the United States, Italy and Spain contributed samples from acute and convalescent COVID-19.

The CDR3 has 14 amino acids. Germline V gives CDR1 LNHDA, CDR2 SQIVND (reference sequence). V was pared by 9 bases and J by 7 bases, with 8 bases of the junction left unmatched. Using immunoSEQ multiplex PCR, the repertoire was profiled, and TCRdb retains in-frame clones only, with some absent. The sample gives just over 150,000 clones, 75% to 90% of which show up once; over 12% is in the top ten. The receptor comes from a woman aged 40 to 50 with acute or convalescent COVID-19. The chain combines TRBV19 with TRBJ1-5; 11 bases fit TRBD1. The sequencing input was peripheral blood. The CDR3 protein is CASTGTGGPQPQHF. The CDR3 DNA is TGTGCCAGCACCGGGACAGGGGGTCCGCAGCCCCAGCATTTT.